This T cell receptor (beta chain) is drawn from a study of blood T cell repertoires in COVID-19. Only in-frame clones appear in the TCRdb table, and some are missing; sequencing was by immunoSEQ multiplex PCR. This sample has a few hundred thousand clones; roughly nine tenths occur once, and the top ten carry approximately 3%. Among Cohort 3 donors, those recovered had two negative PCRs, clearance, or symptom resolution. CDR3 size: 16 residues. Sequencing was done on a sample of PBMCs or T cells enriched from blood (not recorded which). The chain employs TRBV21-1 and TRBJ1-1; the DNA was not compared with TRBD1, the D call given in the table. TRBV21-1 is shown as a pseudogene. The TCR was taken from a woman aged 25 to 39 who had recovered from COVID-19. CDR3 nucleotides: TGTGCCAGCAGCAACGACAGGGGCGCCGGGAACACTGAAGCTTTCTTT. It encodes CASSNDRGAGNTEAFF.